The 10 T cell receptor beta chains reported below all come from one sample, sequenced in a study of CDR3 diversity in severe acne (dated by TCRdb to the late 2010s). Library construction relied on PCR. Sequencing used an Illumina HiSeq 2000. In TCRdb, the public reads were trimmed at Q25 with fastp and aligned with MiXCR, with productive beta chains retained. Records with the same CDR3 protein are collapsed into one entry carrying the most frequent genes and DNA. In this sample the table shows roughly 100,000 distinct CDR3 sequences, around 56% of which occur a single time. Together, the top ten hold around 11% of the sample. Sequencing input: blood. These receptors all come from a male donor with acne.

The chain has TRBV2 and TRBJ1-2; the D gene is possibly TRBD1 (5 bases). CDR3 length equals 14 residues. Germline V lookup: CDR1 SNHLY, CDR2 FYNNEI. Trimming removed 3 bases at V and 1 base at J, with 9 bases between. The DNA for the CDR3 is TGTGCCAGCAGTGAGGGGACGGATAACTATGGCTACACCTTC. Protein product: CASSEGTDNYGYTF.

This clonotype was seen just once. The chain combines TRBV5-1 with TRBJ2-5, with D perhaps given as TRBD1 or TRBD2 (5 bases each). Germline V gene lookup returns CDR1 SGHRS and CDR2 YFSETQ. The CDR3 has 18 amino acids. The V end lost 0 bases, the J end lost 0 bases, and 18 bases lay between the germline ends. The CDR3 protein is CASSLGTDKLGHQETQYF. For the CDR3, the DNA is TGCGCCAGCAGCTTGGGGACCGATAAGTTGGGACACCAAGAGACCCAGTACTTC.

V and J are TRBV19 and TRBJ1-5; D ambiguous. Trimming shortened V by 7 bases and J by 0 bases, and 13 bases separated the two germline ends. The CDR3 contains 15 residues. Per the germline V gene, CDR1 is LNHDA and CDR2 is SQIVND (reference sequence). CDR3 residues: CASIEDGNSNQPQHF. CDR3 bases: TGTGCCAGTATAGAGGACGGAAATAGCAATCAGCCCCAGCATTTT.

This clonotype was seen many times. The CDR3 DNA is TGCAGCGTTGATCGGGGCTACGAGCAGTACTTC. It translates to CSVDRGYEQYF. The rearrangement links TRBV29-1 to TRBJ2-7; D may be TRBD2 (5 bases). CDR1 SQVTM and CDR2 ANQGSEA come from the germline V gene. Trimming took 3 bases from V and 3 from J, leaving 6 bases between them. This CDR3 region has 11 residues.

The genes are TRBV18 and TRBJ1-5; tentative D call: TRBD1 (5 bases). Looked up from germline, CDR1 is KGHSH and CDR2 is LQKENI. V gave up 5 bases and J gave up 0 bases, with 17 bases separating them. This CDR3 has 17 amino acids. The CDR3 nucleotides are TGTGCCAGCTCATCAACAGGCGAAGCTTATAGCAATCAGCCCCAGCATTTT. This encodes CASSSTGEAYSNQPQHF.

Points on this clonotype: A much bigger clone sits one base away, suggesting this may be a read error. The chain combines TRBV5-1 with TRBJ1-1, with 7 bases fitting TRBD1. Looked up from germline, CDR1 is SGHRS and CDR2 is YFSETQ. CDR3 length: 15 residues. The CDR3 DNA follows: TGCGCCAGCAGCTTGGGTGGGACAGTTAACACTGAAGCTTACTTT. The encoded protein is CASSLGGTVNTEAYF.

This clonotype has a count of ten or more. The chain uses TRBV5-1 and TRBJ2-3; 13 nucleotides match TRBD2. Germline CDR1 reads SGHRS; CDR2 reads YFSETQ. This CDR3 region has 17 residues. V shed 0 bases and J 4 bases; nucleotides not matched to a gene: 5. CDR3 protein: CASSLGLAGGTADTQYF. The CDR3 region has the DNA TGCGCCAGCAGCTTGGGACTAGCGGGAGGTACCGCAGATACGCAGTATTTT. Variable domain in full (rest from reference TRBV5-1 and TRBJ2-3): KAGVTQTPRYLIKTRGQQVTLSCSPISGHRSVSWYQQTPGQGLQFLFEYFSETQRNKGNFPGRFSGRQFSNSRSEMNVSTLELGDSALYLCASSLGLAGGTADTQYFGPGTRLTVL.

The gene calls are TRBV7-9 and TRBJ1-1; unclear D gene. V gave up 10 bases and J gave up 4 bases, with 16 bases separating them. The length of the CDR3 is 13 residues. Germline assignment: CDR1 SEHNR and CDR2 FQNEAQ (reference sequence). The CDR3 spells CATEGLGSTEAFF. The CDR3 bases are TGTGCCACCGAAGGACTGGGAAGCACTGAAGCTTTCTTT.

This clonotype was detected a few times. This rearrangement joins TRBV13 to TRBJ1-2; perhaps TRBD1 as D (6 bases). CDR3 length equals 17 residues. Germline V gene data show CDR1 as PRHDT and CDR2 as FYEKMQ (reference sequence). The germline V and J ends were trimmed by 4 bases and 8 bases, with 26 bases remaining between them. CDR3 residues: CASSSYNPSPGVKGYTF. The CDR3 DNA reads as TGTGCCAGCAGCTCATATAACCCCTCGCCAGGGGTAAAGGGCTACACCTTC.

This chain uses TRBV12-3 or TRBV12-4 with TRBJ2-7; tentative D call: TRBD1 (5 bases). With 7 bases removed from V and 1 base from J, the gap between germline ends came to 11 bases. There are 13 residues in the CDR3. CDR3 sequence: CASTGRDSYEQYF. The CDR3 DNA sequence: TGTGCCAGCACTGGCAGGGATTCCTACGAGCAGTACTTC.